A selection of T cell receptor beta chains follows, all from one sample in a study of CD8 T cells in Susac syndrome. TCRdb recomputed calls from the immunoSEQ multiplex PCR reads with MiXCR, one row per CDR3 protein. The top ten hold 0.093% of the sample, which has 90,000 to 150,000 distinct CDR3 sequences, 85% to 95% seen once. Sequencing used CD4+ T cells from PBMCs. The receptors shown here come from a human donor with multiple sclerosis. The CDR3 runs from the conserved cysteine through the conserved F or W. D genes are given only for firm matches. Rows give clone size only sometimes, using once, few, many, or a class for an expanded clone.

TRBJ2-5	TRBV6-6	-	-	CASSYSDQGSTQYF	TGTGCCAGCAGTTACTCCGACCAGGGGTCGACCCAGTACTTC
TRBJ2-5	TRBV3-1	-	TRBD2	CASSALLAAQETQYF	TGTGCCAGCAGCGCCTTACTAGCGGCCCAAGAGACCCAGTACTTC
TRBJ2-1	TRBV20-1	-	-	CSARGLGQQFF	TGCAGTGCTAGGGGGTTGGGGCAGCAGTTCTTC
TRBJ2-3	TRBV29-1	-	TRBD2	CSVAAASGAIDTQYF	TGCAGCGTTGCAGCGGCTAGCGGGGCTATAGATACGCAGTATTTT
TRBJ1-1	TRBV7-9	-	-	CASSRPWGQAFF	TGTGCCAGCAGCCGTCCTTGGGGTCAAGCTTTCTTT
TRBJ2-7	TRBV4-2	-	TRBD1	CASSQDGQGNEQYF	TGTGCCAGCAGCCAAGACGGACAGGGGAACGAGCAGTACTTC
TRBJ2-2	TRBV23-1	-	-	CASSHPQREGNTGELFF	TGCGCCAGCAGTCATCCCCAACGGGAAGGGAACACCGGGGAGCTGTTTTTT
TRBJ2-5	TRBV7-8	-	-	CASSLGKGQETQYF	TGTGCCAGCAGCTTAGGGAAAGGCCAAGAGACCCAGTACTTC
TRBJ2-1	TRBV12-3/TRBV12-4	-	TRBD2	CASSSGGGYNEQFF	TGTGCCAGCAGTTCCGGCGGGGGCTACAATGAGCAGTTCTTC
TRBJ1-1	TRBV20-1	-	-	CSADHPNTEAFF	TGCAGTGCCGATCACCCGAACACTGAAGCTTTCTTT
TRBJ2-6	TRBV6-1	-	-	CASSLHGANVLTF	TGTGCCAGCAGTCTCCACGGGGCCAACGTCCTGACTTTC
TRBJ1-2	TRBV9	-	TRBD1	CASSTSPGTGGEGYTF	TGTGCCAGCAGCACAAGTCCCGGGACAGGGGGCGAAGGCTACACCTTC
TRBJ2-1	TRBV3-1	-	-	CASSKPQAYNEQFF	TGTGCCAGCAGCAAGCCGCAAGCCTACAATGAGCAGTTCTTC
TRBJ2-3	TRBV6-2/TRBV6-3	few	TRBD1	CASSRPTGQESTDTQYF	TGTGCCAGCAGCCGACCAACAGGACAGGAAAGCACAGATACGCAGTATTTT
TRBJ1-2	TRBV4-3	-	-	CASSQDFDYRAGYTF	TGCGCCAGCAGCCAAGATTTTGATTACCGAGCGGGCTACACCTTC
TRBJ2-1	TRBV3-1	-	TRBD2	CASSQDSGGNEQFF	TGTGCCAGCAGCCAAGATAGCGGGGGCAATGAGCAGTTCTTC
TRBJ2-1	TRBV11-2	-	TRBD2	CASSPSSGAFNEQFF	TGTGCCAGCAGCCCATCTAGCGGGGCCTTCAATGAGCAGTTCTTC
TRBJ1-1	TRBV10-1	-	-	CASVGGWTEAFF	TGCGCCAGCGTAGGAGGGTGGACTGAAGCTTTCTTT
TRBJ2-5	TRBV20-1	-	TRBD1	CSARRSQGAETQYF	TGCAGTGCTAGGAGGAGCCAGGGGGCAGAGACCCAGTACTTC
TRBJ2-3	TRBV20-1	-	TRBD2	CSARATPGGASGGKDTQYF	TGCAGTGCTAGAGCCACTCCCGGGGGGGCTAGCGGGGGGAAAGATACGCAGTATTTT
TRBJ2-7	TRBV19	-	-	CASSLQGSLGEQYF	TGTGCCAGTAGCCTACAGGGCTCCCTCGGCGAGCAGTACTTC
TRBJ2-5	TRBV29-1	-	-	CTVRRGGYETQYF	TGCACCGTGCGAAGGGGGGGGTATGAGACCCAGTACTTC
TRBJ2-2	TRBV2	-	TRBD1	CASSLLGDRASGELFF	TGTGCCAGCAGCCTCCTAGGGGACAGGGCGTCCGGGGAGCTGTTTTTT
TRBJ2-3	TRBV6-2/TRBV6-3	-	TRBD2	CASSHGGTSCNF	TGTGCCAGCAGTCATGGGGGGACTAGCTGTAATTTT
TRBJ1-2	TRBV30	-	TRBD1	CAWSTIGQGWGYTF	TGTGCCTGGAGTACAATCGGACAGGGTTGGGGCTACACCTTC
TRBJ1-1	TRBV23-1	-	-	CASSREQYMNTEAFF	TGCGCCAGCAGCCGCGAACAATACATGAACACTGAAGCTTTCTTT
TRBJ2-1	TRBV7-9	-	TRBD2	CASSLSGGRYEQFF	TGTGCCAGCAGCCTCTCGGGGGGGCGGTATGAGCAGTTCTTC
TRBJ1-2	TRBV23-1	-	-	CASSQAPDPHPYGYTF	TGCGCCAGCAGTCAAGCCCCGGATCCTCATCCATATGGCTACACCTTC
TRBJ2-2	TRBV7-2	-	-	CASSTDVGELFF	TGTGCCAGCAGCACAGACGTCGGGGAGCTGTTTTTT
TRBJ1-2	TRBV20-1	few	-	CSAERGKNGYTF	TGCAGTGCCGAGAGGGGGAAGAATGGCTACACCTTC
TRBJ2-7	TRBV24-1	-	-	CATMGTDGTYEQYF	TGTGCCACCATGGGGACGGACGGTACCTACGAGCAGTACTTC
TRBJ2-5	TRBV7-2	few	-	CASSLAGGTETQYF	TGTGCCAGCAGCTTAGCTGGGGGGACAGAGACCCAGTACTTC
TRBJ1-6	TRBV6-2/TRBV6-3	-	-	CASSLPGAGNSPLHF	TGTGCCAGCAGTTTGCCAGGGGCCGGGAATTCACCCCTCCACTTT
TRBJ1-1	TRBV7-9	-	TRBD1	CASSAKGAADPEAFF	TGTGCCAGCAGCGCCAAGGGGGCCGCGGACCCTGAAGCTTTCTTT
TRBJ1-5	TRBV19	-	TRBD1	CASRTGNQPQHF	TGTGCCAGTAGGACAGGGAATCAGCCCCAGCATTTT
TRBJ2-5	TRBV4-1	-	-	CASSASGGTGPVF	TGCGCCAGCAGCGCCTCCGGGGGGACAGGTCCAGTCTTC
TRBJ2-5	TRBV7-3	once	-	CASARGAGETQYF	TGTGCCAGCGCACGGGGGGCGGGGGAGACCCAGTACTTC
TRBJ1-1	TRBV7-9	once	-	CASSLGRLTEAFF	TGTGCCAGCAGCTTGGGAAGACTCACTGAAGCTTTCTTT
TRBJ1-4	TRBV2	-	-	CASSEEKLFF	TGTGCCAGCAGTGAAGAAAAACTGTTTTTT
TRBJ2-3	TRBV7-9	-	TRBD2	CASSPASGGTDTQYF	TGTGCCAGCAGCCCTGCTAGCGGGGGCACAGATACGCAGTATTTT
TRBJ1-5	TRBV29-1	-	-	CSVQPYSNQPQHF	TGCAGCGTTCAGCCCTATAGCAATCAGCCCCAGCATTTT
TRBJ2-6	TRBV7-9	few	-	CASILSWANVLTF	TGTGCCAGCATCCTCAGCTGGGCCAACGTCCTGACTTTC
TRBJ1-2	TRBV30	-	-	CAWTRNGGNEGYTF	TGTGCCTGGACTCGAAACGGGGGTAACGAGGGCTACACCTTC
TRBJ2-7	TRBV6-2/TRBV6-3	-	-	CASSSNMRNEQYF	TGTGCCAGCAGTTCTAACATGAGGAACGAGCAGTACTTC
TRBJ1-2	TRBV6-5	-	-	CATREDGDYGYTF	TGTGCCACCCGTGAGGACGGCGACTATGGCTACACCTTC
TRBJ1-1	TRBV5-6	-	-	CASSFSQNEAFF	TGTGCCAGCAGCTTCTCACAGAATGAAGCTTTCTTT
TRBJ2-7	TRBV4-2	-	TRBD2	CASSQQASGVTYEQYF	TGTGCCAGCAGCCAGCAAGCTAGCGGGGTTACCTACGAGCAGTACTTC
TRBJ1-2	TRBV10-3	-	TRBD1	CAISRDRDNYGYTF	TGTGCCATCAGCAGGGACAGGGACAACTATGGCTACACCTTC
TRBJ2-3	TRBV5-6	-	-	CASSFYSPTDTQYF	TGTGCCAGCAGCTTCTACAGCCCCACAGATACGCAGTATTTT
TRBJ1-2	TRBV7-9	-	-	CASRKNEGGYGYTF	TGTGCCAGCAGGAAAAATGAGGGAGGCTATGGCTACACCTTC